This entry lists 16 T cell receptor beta chains sequenced from one sample in a study of Graves' ophthalmopathy and Graves' hyperthyroidism. Researchers took RNA transcripts and amplified TCR beta CDR3 regions from them. The authors performed first-round RT-PCR with HTBI primers and then a second-round multiplex PCR. TCRdb analysed the multiplex PCR reads with MiXCR anew, one entry per CDR3 protein. The sample includes around 1,000,000 distinct CDR3 sequences, around a third seen only once; the top ten take over 8.5%. The material sequenced was peripheral blood or thyroid tissue (not recorded which). The source of these receptors is an adult man with Graves' hyperthyroidism.

The rearrangement uses TRBV4-3 and TRBJ2-2; D is uncertain. CDR3 size: 15 residues. The V gene lost 0 bases and the J gene lost 6 bases, with 11 bases spanning the gap. CDR1 is LGHNA and CDR2 is YSLEER in the germline V gene. The CDR3 DNA is TGCGCCAGCAGCCAAGAATGGGCACTTGCCGGGGAGCTGTTTTTT. Amino acids: CASSQEWALAGELFF.

The chain recombines TRBV29-1 with TRBJ2-5; 8 bases are a match to TRBD1. The CDR3 runs 15 residues. Germline CDR1 is SQVTM and CDR2 is ANQGSEA. With 4 bases clipped from V and 4 bases from J, the junction kept 11 bases outside the gene matches. The CDR3 sequence: CSVVGAGGNGETQYF. The CDR3 nucleotides are TGCAGCGTTGTCGGGGCAGGGGGCAACGGAGAGACCCAGTACTTC.

This clonotype has only a few counts. A junction end diverges from the germline sequence, so it may reflect a read error. This chain joins TRBV29-1 and TRBJ2-5; D uncertain. Germline V gene sequence: CDR1 SQVTM, CDR2 ANQGSEA. The CDR3 is 14 residues long. DNA for the CDR3: TGCAGCGTTGAAGCGGCAGGATGGCAAGAAACCCAGTACTTC. Amino acid sequence: CSVEAAGWQETQYF.

CDR3 sequence reads: CASSDPIHRGAKNTEAFF. The DNA of the CDR3 is TGTGCCAGCAGCGACCCCATTCACAGGGGAGCCAAAAACACTGAAGCTTTCTTT. This rearrangement joins TRBV9 to TRBJ1-1; 7 bases fit TRBD1. CDR1 is SGDLS and CDR2 is YYNGEE in the germline V gene. CDR3 length equals 18 residues. V was clipped by 3 bases and J by 2 bases; unmatched bases: 16.

V gene TRBV29-1 combines with J gene TRBJ1-4; TRBD1 matches at 8 bases. Germline CDR1 reads SQVTM; CDR2 reads ANQGSEA. V was clipped by 8 bases and J by 4 bases; unmatched bases: 3. The CDR3 is 12 amino acids. The CDR3 nucleotides are TGCAGCTCGGACAGGGTTAATGAAAAACTGTTTTTT. Its protein is CSSDRVNEKLFF.

In this sample, this clonotype turned up many times. Since a much larger clone is just one base distant, this may be a read error. The chain recombines TRBV7-9 with TRBJ2-7; D ambiguous. The CDR3 length is 11 residues. The V and J ends lost 1 base and 5 bases respectively, with 3 bases between them. Looked up from germline, CDR1 is SEHNR and CDR2 is FQNEAQ (reference sequence). CDR3: CASSLDHEQYF. DNA of the CDR3: TGTGCCAGCAGCTTAGACCACGAGCAGTACTTC.

This clonotype has ten or more counts. The gene calls are TRBV12-3 or TRBV12-4 and TRBJ1-5; tentatively, D is TRBD1 (6 bases). The CDR3 has 15 amino acids. V was clipped by 3 bases and J by 3 bases, with 12 bases between them. The CDR3 region has the DNA TGTGCCAGCAGTTTTAGGGGACAAGACAATCAGCCCCAGCATTTT. Translated: CASSFRGQDNQPQHF.

At least ten counts were recorded for this clonotype. The chain has TRBV5-6 and TRBJ1-4; unclear D gene. CDR1 and CDR2 (germline): SGHDT, YYEEEE. V lost 7 bases and J 7 bases, leaving 11 bases between the germline ends. This CDR3 is built from 12 residues. The CDR3 coding sequence is TGTGCCAGCGGCAGGCGGGGTGAAAAACTGTTTTTT. The encoded protein is CASGRRGEKLFF.

The gene calls are TRBV2 and TRBJ2-7, with a weak D call TRBD2 (5 bases). Germline CDR1 and CDR2: SNHLY and FYNNEI. Trimming cost V 7 bases and J 0 bases, with 19 bases left between them. CDR3 length: 16 residues. This chain's CDR3 is CASTPGWAASSYEQYF. Written as DNA, the CDR3 is TGTGCCAGCACCCCGGGGTGGGCTGCCAGCTCCTACGAGCAGTACTTC. Full variable domain (missing parts from reference TRBV2 and TRBJ2-7): EPEVTQTPSHQVTQMGQEVILRCVPISNHLYFYWYRQILGQKVEFLVSFYNNEISEKSEIFDDQFSVERPDGSNFTLKIRSTKLEDSAMYFCASTPGWAASSYEQYFGPGTRLTVT.

The V and J genes are TRBV10-3 and TRBJ2-5; no firm D call. V was shortened by 10 bases and J by 5 bases, with 14 bases between the two germline ends. Per the germline V gene, CDR1 is ENHRY and CDR2 is SYGVKD. CDR3 length equals 12 residues. CDR3 in amino acids: CASSRPVETQYF. CDR3 sequence (DNA): TGTGCCAGCAGCCGTCCCGTGGAGACCCAGTACTTC.

Ten or more counts support this clonotype. The chain joins TRBV19 to TRBJ1-3, with unresolved D. This CDR3 region has 15 residues. Germline assignment: CDR1 LNHDA and CDR2 SQIVND (reference sequence). V was trimmed by 4 bases and J by 0 bases, leaving 10 bases between them. The CDR3 DNA is TGTGCCAGTAGTACCTACGGAAGCTCTGGAAACACCATATATTTT. Amino acids: CASSTYGSSGNTIYF.

The rearrangement links TRBV29-1 to TRBJ2-7; D perhaps matches TRBD2 (6 bases). Trimming shortened V by 8 bases and J by 5 bases, and 19 bases separated the two germline ends. There are 13 residues in the CDR3. Germline V CDR1 and CDR2: SQVTM, ANQGSEA. CDR3 nucleotides: TGCAGCTATGGAGGCCAGGGACTCCACGAGCAGTACTTC. This sequence encodes CSYGGQGLHEQYF.

The chain uses TRBV6-5 and TRBJ2-6; unclear D gene. Deletions cut 8 bases from V and 0 bases from J, with 11 bases between. Germline CDR1 is MNHEY and CDR2 is SVGAGI. This CDR3 has 15 residues. CDR3 residues: CASHLGSSGANVLTF. The CDR3 coding sequence is TGTGCCAGCCACTTGGGCAGCTCTGGGGCCAACGTCCTGACTTTC.

This clonotype showed up just a few times. The rearrangement joins TRBV27 to TRBJ2-7; D perhaps matches TRBD1 (6 bases). The CDR3 contains 14 residues. CDR1 and CDR2 (germline): MNHEY, SMNVEV (reference sequence). The germline V and J ends were trimmed by 4 bases and 4 bases, with 14 bases remaining between them. The CDR3 here is CASSSHPQGYEQYF. CDR3 coding DNA: TGTGCCAGCAGTTCACACCCACAGGGTTACGAGCAGTACTTC.

The chain combines TRBV29-1 with TRBJ1-4; D perhaps matches TRBD1 (6 bases). V lost 5 bases and J lost 2, with 15 bases in between. The germline V gene has CDR1 SQVTM and CDR2 ANQGSEA. The CDR3 has 15 residues. CDR3 bases: TGCAGCGTTTTTGGGAGGGGGGGTACTAATGAAAAACTGTTTTTT. It is translated as CSVFGRGGTNEKLFF.

This clonotype was found many times. The CDR3 here is CASSWREVETQYF. In DNA form, the CDR3 reads TGTGCCAGCAGTTGGAGGGAGGTCGAGACCCAGTACTTC. The gene calls are TRBV12-3 or TRBV12-4 and TRBJ2-5; weak D call: TRBD2 (6 bases). The CDR3 has 13 amino acids. Trimming pared 4 bases from V and 5 bases from J, leaving 11 bases between.